This TCR beta chain was observed in a study of cytomegalovirus exposure and HLA in healthy donors. Primers for the PCR totalled 60 Vbeta and 13 Jbeta. The protocol was immunoSEQ multiplex PCR, while the TCRdb copy is restricted to in-frame clones and leaves out a portion. This table has approximately 210,000 clones, 82% appearing once. V lost 6 bases and J 4 bases, leaving 10 bases between the germline ends. Germline V gene sequence: CDR1 MNHEY, CDR2 SVGAGI. The CDR3 covers 13 residues. The source is a man aged 40-49 years in good health and CMV-seropositive. The chain combines TRBV6-5 with TRBJ2-1; D may be TRBD2 (6 bases). Material: PBMCs. CDR3 bases: TGTGCCAGCAGGGTCAGCGGGTACAATGAGCAGTTCTTC. Translating gives CASRVSGYNEQFF.